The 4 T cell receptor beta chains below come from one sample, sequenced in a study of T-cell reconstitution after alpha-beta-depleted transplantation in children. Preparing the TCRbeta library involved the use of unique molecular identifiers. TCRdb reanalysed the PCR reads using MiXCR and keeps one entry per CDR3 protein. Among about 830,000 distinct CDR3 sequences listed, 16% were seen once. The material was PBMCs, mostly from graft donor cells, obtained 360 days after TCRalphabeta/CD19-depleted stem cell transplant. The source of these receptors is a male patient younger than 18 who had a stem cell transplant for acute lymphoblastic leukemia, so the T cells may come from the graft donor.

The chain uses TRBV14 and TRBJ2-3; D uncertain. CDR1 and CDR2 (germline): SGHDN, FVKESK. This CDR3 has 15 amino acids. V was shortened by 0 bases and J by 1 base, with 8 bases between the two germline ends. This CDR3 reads CASSQDRSGTDTQYF. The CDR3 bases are TGTGCCAGCAGCCAAGATCGGTCCGGCACAGATACGCAGTATTTT. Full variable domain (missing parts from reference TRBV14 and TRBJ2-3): EAGVTQFPSHSVIEKGQTVTLRCDPISGHDNLYWYRRVMGKEIKFLLHFVKESKQDESGMPNNRFLAERTGGTYSTLKVQPAELEDSGVYFCASSQDRSGTDTQYFGPGTRLTVL.

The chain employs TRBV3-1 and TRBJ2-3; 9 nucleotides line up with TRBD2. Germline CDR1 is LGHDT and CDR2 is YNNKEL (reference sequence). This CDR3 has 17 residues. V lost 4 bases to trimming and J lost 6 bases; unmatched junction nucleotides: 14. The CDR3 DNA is TGTGCCAGCAGCCCCGAAATGGGTAGCGGGAGATGGGATACGCAGTATTTT. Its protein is CASSPEMGSGRWDTQYF.

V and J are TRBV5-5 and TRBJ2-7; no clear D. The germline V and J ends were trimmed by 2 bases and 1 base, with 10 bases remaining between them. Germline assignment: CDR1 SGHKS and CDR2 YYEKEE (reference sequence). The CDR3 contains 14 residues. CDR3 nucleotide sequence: TGTGCCAGCAGCTTCCCACAGCGATCCTACGAGCAGTACTTC. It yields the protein CASSFPQRSYEQYF.

CDR3 protein: CASSSAAGVPSYEQYF. The CDR3 nucleotides read TGCGCCAGCAGCTCTGCAGCGGGAGTCCCCTCCTACGAGCAGTACTTC. The chain employs TRBV5-1 and TRBJ2-7, with TRBD2 matching over 8 bases. The CDR3 is made up of 16 amino acids. With V trimmed by 3 bases and J by 0 bases, 8 bases remained unmatched. Germline V gene data show CDR1 as SGHRS and CDR2 as YFSETQ.